These 7 T cell receptor beta chains were sequenced from one sample in a study of early T cells in non-severe SARS-CoV-2 infection. TCRdb fed the 5' RACE reads into MiXCR, producing one record per CDR3 protein. The sample shows 50,000 to 60,000 distinct CDR3 sequences, under 15% of them seen only once. Sequenced: whole blood. The receptors derive from an adult who was a healthcare worker with PCR-confirmed SARS-CoV-2 infection or an uninfected control (not recorded which).

This clonotype has at least ten counts. This chain uses TRBV6-2 or TRBV6-3 with TRBJ2-1, with D hard to call. The CDR3 extends over 11 amino acids. CDR1 and CDR2 from the germline V gene are MNHEY and SVGEGT. V lost 8 bases, J lost 5 bases, and 7 bases lay in between. The CDR3 reads CASGRDNEQFF. CDR3 coding DNA: TGTGCCAGCGGCCGGGACAATGAGCAGTTCTTC.

This clonotype was counted only a few times. The chain recombines TRBV7-8 with TRBJ1-2, with 7 bases lining up with TRBD1. The junction had 8 bases not matched to a gene; V was cut back by 4 bases and J by 6 bases. Germline V gene data show CDR1 as SGHVS and CDR2 as FQNEAQ. CDR3 length: 14 residues. The CDR3 sequence is CASSWETGTHGYTF. CDR3 sequence (DNA): TGTGCCAGCAGCTGGGAGACAGGGACCCATGGCTACACCTTC.

The chain uses TRBV2 and TRBJ1-5; D is uncertain. CDR3 length: 11 amino acids. The V and J ends lost 4 bases and 9 bases respectively, with 7 bases between them. Germline CDR1 reads SNHLY; CDR2 reads FYNNEI. The DNA for the CDR3 is TGTGCCAGCAGTGGCGGGGTGCCCCAGCATTTT. Its protein product is CASSGGVPQHF.

This clonotype has at least ten counts. The genes are TRBV6-5 and TRBJ1-1; D ambiguous. The germline V and J ends were trimmed by 6 bases and 4 bases, with 15 bases remaining between them. Germline V gene sequence: CDR1 MNHEY, CDR2 SVGAGI. CDR3 size: 14 residues. CDR3 bases: TGTGCCAGCAGGTTAACGGGCGAAGGCACTGAAGCTTTCTTT. Residues: CASRLTGEGTEAFF.

The table lists this clonotype with a few counts. This sequence joins TRBV29-1 and TRBJ1-1, with a tentative D call TRBD1 (6 bases). CDR1 SQVTM and CDR2 ANQGSEA come from the germline V gene. The CDR3 runs 14 residues. Trimming shortened V by 7 bases and J by 0 bases, and 15 bases separated the two germline ends. The CDR3 spells CSAKGGSMNTEAFF. In DNA form, the CDR3 reads TGCAGCGCGAAGGGGGGCAGTATGAACACTGAAGCTTTCTTT.

This clonotype came up many times. The chain links TRBV19 to TRBJ2-1; 10 positions match TRBD2. V was pared by 3 bases and J by 4 bases, with 3 bases of the junction left unmatched. The CDR3 is 15 residues long. CDR1 is LNHDA and CDR2 is SQIVND in the germline V gene (reference sequence). The CDR3 DNA is TGTGCCAGTAGTATGGGTAGCGGGGGGTACAATGAGCAGTTCTTC. It codes for CASSMGSGGYNEQFF.

This clonotype came up a few times. This chain uses TRBV12-3 or TRBV12-4 with TRBJ2-7, with D possibly being TRBD1 (5 bases). This CDR3 is built from 12 residues. Trimming pared 3 bases from V and 6 bases from J, leaving 9 bases between. The DNA of the CDR3 is TGTGCCAGCAGTTTCGGCAGGGCCGAGCAGTACTTC. Amino acids: CASSFGRAEQYF.